The source of this TCR beta chain is a study of OX40 agonist ivuxolimab in advanced cancers. In the study overall: The study enrolled dose-escalation patients with hepatocellular carcinoma, melanoma, renal cell or head and neck cancer. General observations from the study: At doses 0.1 to 3.0 mg/kg, CD4+ and CD8+ clones expanded.

Germline V CDR1 and CDR2: MNHNS, SASEGT. The CDR3 is 15 residues long. Trimming took off 7 bases at V and 0 bases at J, with 12 bases between the two ends. Assay used: immunoSEQ multiplex PCR; TCRdb lists only in-frame clones, some missing. The profile shows tens of thousands of clones, 80% to 95% of them singletons. Points on this clone: Its antigen is still unknown.

The chain uses TRBV6-1 and TRBJ2-2; a weak D match, TRBD1 (6 bases). The sequence was collected from an adult with an advanced solid tumor such as melanoma, head and neck, liver or kidney cancer. This specimen was CD4+ or CD8+ T cells sorted from blood, taken in a trial of the OX40 agonist ivuxolimab. Here the CDR3 DNA reads TGTGCCAGCACTGTACAGGGCACGAACACCGGGGAGCTGTTTTTT. Amino acid sequence: CASTVQGTNTGELFF.